This TCR beta chain was sequenced in a study of T cells in Graves' hyperthyroidism and ophthalmopathy. This clonotype was detected a few times. Germline V lookup: CDR1 DFQATT, CDR2 SNEGSKA (reference sequence). This CDR3 has 15 amino acids. The V segment lost 5 bases and the J segment 1 base; nucleotides outside the gene matches: 10. RNA transcripts yielded amplified TCR beta CDR3 regions. The TCR CDR3 was amplified in a first-round RT-PCR using the HTBI primer set. In TCRdb, the multiplex PCR reads were re-called with MiXCR into one record per CDR3 protein. This table holds approximately 400,000 distinct CDR3 sequences, less than 20% found once.

The sample consisted of blood. The TCR sequence derives from a man aged 18 to 35 with Graves' ophthalmopathy. The V and J genes are TRBV20-1 and TRBJ2-7, with 8 nucleotides matching TRBD1. CDR3 amino acids: CSAPYRDRPSYEQYF. The CDR3 DNA reads as TGCAGTGCTCCATACCGGGACAGGCCATCCTACGAGCAGTACTTC.